Below, one T cell receptor beta chain is given with its context. Its antigen is unknown. Profiled with immunoSEQ multiplex PCR; TCRdb holds only in-frame clones, not every one. The table shows more than 75,000 clones, with 70% to 90% occurring only once. This entry belongs to a study of T cell responses to AZD1222 COVID-19 vaccine. Regarding the study as a whole: Two AZD1222 doses significantly raised spike-specific TCR breadth and depth over controls. In a largely white British group with more females than males, clonal diversity was possibly underestimated. Just 5 to 7 AZD1222 recipients tested seropositive at baseline.

This CDR3 region has 14 residues. V trimming: 2 bases; J trimming: 5 bases; junction bases outside the gene matches: 5. In germline, CDR1 is SGHDN, CDR2 FVKESK. The sequence came from an adult in good health. The sample in question was peripheral blood, obtained on day 0 of AZD1222 vaccination. V usage is TRBV14 and J usage is TRBJ2-7; 8 nucleotides match TRBD1. This CDR3 is CASSQQDRVNEQYF. The CDR3 DNA reads TGTGCCAGCAGCCAACAGGACAGGGTAAACGAGCAGTACTTC.